A selection of T cell receptor beta chains follows, all from one sample in a study of blood T cell repertoires in COVID-19. TCRdb keeps only in-frame clones here, not all; method: immunoSEQ multiplex PCR. The sample carries about 68,000 clones, just over 85% recorded once. Source material: peripheral blood. Every receptor here comes from a man under 40 with acute or convalescent COVID-19. Each CDR3 is given with its conserved first and last residue. D genes are given only for firm matches. A row's size may be missing; if present it is once, few, many or a size class.

>TRBV24-1|.|TRBJ2-7|.
CATSDPASRQDEQYF
>TRBV18|.|TRBJ1-2|TRBD1
CASSTGGAVYGYTF
>TRBV7-2|.|TRBJ2-7|.
CASSPPGGSSYEQYF
>TRBV7-2|.|TRBJ1-4|.
CASSLLGTNEKLFF
>TRBV2|once|TRBJ2-5|.
CASSAEGAETQYF
>TRBV19|.|TRBJ1-1|TRBD1
CASSIQGVNTEAFF
>TRBV9|.|TRBJ1-5|.
CVRGGAKSPDQPQHF
>TRBV18|.|TRBJ1-5|.
CASSRDWGGNQPQHF
>TRBV28|.|TRBJ2-1|.
CATTPHGGGYEQFF
>TRBV9|.|TRBJ1-1|.
CASSVAQQGQAFF
>TRBV7-2|.|TRBJ2-3|TRBD2
CASSPTGLAGGTQYF
>TRBV14|.|TRBJ2-1|.
CASSDIAAPWHEQFF
>TRBV12-3/TRBV12-4|.|TRBJ2-1|.
CASIQFDEQFF
>TRBV7-9|once|TRBJ1-2|.
CASSPTAESYGYTF
>TRBV3-1/TRBV3-2|.|TRBJ2-1|.
CASSQRREAGLDEQFF
>TRBV30|.|TRBJ2-3|.
CAWGSGSGTDTQYF
>TRBV28|.|TRBJ2-7|TRBD2
CASFPAGTSGPYEQYF
>TRBV7-2|.|TRBJ2-5|TRBD1
CASSLVDRAGETQYF
>TRBV24-1|.|TRBJ2-1|.
CATSGTTVGGQFF
>TRBV27|.|TRBJ2-5|.
CASSLRESGTQYF
>TRBV12-3/TRBV12-4|once|TRBJ1-2|.
CASSSYYGYTF
>TRBV15|.|TRBJ1-4|.
CATSRVYGEEKLFF
>TRBV11-1|.|TRBJ2-7|.
CASSSAPGSSYEQYF